This T cell receptor beta chain comes out of a study of beta chain features in type 1 diabetes. Study observations and caveats: Type 1 diabetes patients had moderately but significantly shorter TCRB CDR3s in all four CD4+ subsets. High-TCR-expressing cells could be over-represented by cDNA sequencing.

With respect to this clone: Antigen unknown.

Germline V gene data show CDR1 as SQVTM and CDR2 as ANQGSEA. Trimming stripped 4 bases from V and 8 bases from J, with 14 bases between. The CDR3 consists of 12 residues. Investigators reverse transcribed all isolated RNA, so they sequenced expressed TCRB transcripts. TCRdb keeps only in-frame clones here, not all; method: immunoSEQ multiplex PCR. The table includes roughly 240,000 clones, about 63% detected once. Sorted CD4+ subsets: naive, central memory, regulatory, stem cell-like memory (CD45RO/CCR7/CD25/CD127/CD95/CD27 panel). Sequencing used naive CD4+ T cells from blood. The chain couples TRBV29-1 to TRBJ1-2, with TRBD1 as a possible D gene (5 bases). The origin of this receptor is a man between 25 and 39 years old in good health. This CDR3 reads CSVARDYRGYTF. The CDR3 DNA reads TGCAGCGTTGCTCGGGACTATCGGGGCTACACCTTC.